A selection of T cell receptor beta chains follows, all from one sample in a study of shared clonotypes between healthy human individuals. Only in-frame clones appear in the TCRdb table, and some are missing; sequencing was by immunoSEQ multiplex PCR. The sample gives around 1,900,000 clones, 93% of which show up once; around 1.7% is in the top ten. Input material: naive CD8+ T cells from PBMCs. These receptors were collected from a man between 18 and 35 years old in good health. Some clones in this sample may be carry-over from other donors' samples. Both conserved end residues are part of each CDR3. A D gene is named only where the DNA matches it firmly. Clone size, where shown, is once, few, many, or a class for clones that have expanded.

v_gene	j_gene	d_gene	abundance	CDR3nt	CDR3aa
TRBV2	TRBJ2-2	-	-	TGTGCCAGCAAAGGTCCCTACCTCACCGGGGAGCTGTTTTTT	CASKGPYLTGELFF
TRBV27	TRBJ1-3	-	-	TGTGCCAGCAGTTTATCCAGGTACTCTGGAAACACCATATATTTT	CASSLSRYSGNTIYF
TRBV2	TRBJ2-7	-	-	TGTGCCAGCAGTGTGTCGCGGGCTACCTACGAGCAGTACTTC	CASSVSRATYEQYF
TRBV28	TRBJ2-1	-	-	TGTGCCAGCGCCTCTTTTGCAGGTGAGCAGTTCTTC	CASASFAGEQFF
TRBV18	TRBJ1-1	-	once	TGTGCCAGCTCACTAGGGGGTCGCACTGAAGCTTTCTTT	CASSLGGRTEAFF
TRBV2	TRBJ2-1	TRBD1	-	TGTGCCAGCAGTGAAGCTTCCAGGGGGTATTACAATGAGCAGTTCTTC	CASSEASRGYYNEQFF
TRBV19	TRBJ1-2	-	-	TGTGCCAGTACCCCTTTTGGAGGGGGTGGCTACACCTTC	CASTPFGGGGYTF
TRBV27	TRBJ2-1	-	once	TGTGCCAGCAGTTTAGCGGGGGCATACAATGAGCAGTTCTTC	CASSLAGAYNEQFF
TRBV29-1	TRBJ2-2	-	-	TGCAGCGTTGCTGCACCGAACACCGGGGAGCTGTTTTTT	CSVAAPNTGELFF
TRBV7-8	TRBJ2-1	TRBD1	-	TGTGCCAGCAGCTTAGAGCCCGGGACAGGCTATTACAATGAGCAGTTCTTC	CASSLEPGTGYYNEQFF
TRBV7-8	TRBJ1-4	-	-	TGTGCCAGCAGCTTAGCCCCGGGCCAAAAACTGTTTTTT	CASSLAPGQKLFF
TRBV2	TRBJ2-5	-	-	TGTGCCAGCAGTGACAGGGCCCACACCCTACAAGAGACCCAGTACTTC	CASSDRAHTLQETQYF
TRBV9	TRBJ2-1	TRBD2	-	TGTGCCAGCAGCACCCAGCGGGATGGTGGTAATGAGCAGTTCTTC	CASSTQRDGGNEQFF
TRBV9	TRBJ2-4	-	-	TGTGCCAGCAGCGACGGGCAAAACATTCAGTACTTC	CASSDGQNIQYF
TRBV30	TRBJ2-5	-	-	TGTGCCTGGAGTCTCGGGTCGGGGGAGACCCAGTACTTC	CAWSLGSGETQYF
TRBV25-1	TRBJ1-6	-	-	TGTGCCAGCAGTTGGGGGGTGAATTCACCCCTCCACTTT	CASSWGVNSPLHF
TRBV7-3	TRBJ2-7	-	-	TGTGCCAGCAGCTTATCCAAGGCCCACGAGCAGTACTTC	CASSLSKAHEQYF
TRBV14	TRBJ2-5	-	-	TGTGCCAGCAGCCGACGACCGGGACTCGGGGAGACCCAGTACTTC	CASSRRPGLGETQYF
TRBV27	TRBJ2-7	TRBD1	-	TGTGCCAGCAGTTTAAGGGGCAGGGGGATGTCCTACGAGCAGTACTTC	CASSLRGRGMSYEQYF
TRBV6-1	TRBJ2-3	TRBD1	-	TGTGCCAGCAGTGGCCCGGACAGGGTGGGAGATACGCAGTATTTT	CASSGPDRVGDTQYF
TRBV19	TRBJ2-1	-	-	TGTGCCAGTAGTATCCAGGGGTACAATGAGCAGTTCTTC	CASSIQGYNEQFF
TRBV19	TRBJ1-4	-	-	TGTGCCAGTAGTGTGCTGGGTAAGAATGAAAAACTGTTTTTT	CASSVLGKNEKLFF